This TCR beta chain stems from a study of T-cell reconstitution after alpha-beta-depleted transplantation in children. Preparation of the TCRbeta library used unique molecular identifiers. TCRdb re-called the PCR reads with MiXCR, one entry per CDR3 protein. In the table there are some 590,000 distinct CDR3 sequences, roughly a tenth of which are singletons. CDR1 and CDR2 from the germline V gene are DFQATT and SNEGSKA (reference sequence). Germline trimming cut 4 bases from V and 7 bases from J; bases unmatched to any gene: 10. The CDR3 is made up of 14 amino acids. In this sample, this clonotype turned up many times.

This sequence originates from a human donor who donated a stem cell graft to a child with acute myeloid leukemia. The chain joins TRBV20-1 to TRBJ2-1; TRBD2 aligns across 7 bases. Here the sequenced sample was PBMCs from the stem cell graft donor, taken from the stem cell graft. The CDR3 protein is CSANSPGGSNEQFF. In DNA, the CDR3 is TGCAGTGCTAATTCCCCGGGAGGAAGTAATGAGCAGTTCTTC.